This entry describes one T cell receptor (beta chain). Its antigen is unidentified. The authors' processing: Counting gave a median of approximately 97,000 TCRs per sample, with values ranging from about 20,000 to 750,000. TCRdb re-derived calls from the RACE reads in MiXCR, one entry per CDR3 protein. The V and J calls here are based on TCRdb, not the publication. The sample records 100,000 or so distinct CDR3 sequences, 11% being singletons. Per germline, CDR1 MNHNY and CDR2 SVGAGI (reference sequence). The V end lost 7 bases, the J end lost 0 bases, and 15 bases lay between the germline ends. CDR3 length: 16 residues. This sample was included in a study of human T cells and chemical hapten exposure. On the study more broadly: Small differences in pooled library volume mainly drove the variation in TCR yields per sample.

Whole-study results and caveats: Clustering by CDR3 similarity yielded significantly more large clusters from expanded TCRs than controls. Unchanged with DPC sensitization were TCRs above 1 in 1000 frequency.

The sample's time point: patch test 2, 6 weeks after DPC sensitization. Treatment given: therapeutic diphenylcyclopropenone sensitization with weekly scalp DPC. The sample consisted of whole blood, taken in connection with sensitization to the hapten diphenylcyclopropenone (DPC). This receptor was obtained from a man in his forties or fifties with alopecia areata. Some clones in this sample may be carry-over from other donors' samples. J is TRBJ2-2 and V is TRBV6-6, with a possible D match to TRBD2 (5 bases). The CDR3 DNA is TGTGCCAGCACTGCCCTGGGTAGCGCGAACACCGGGGAGCTGTTTTTT. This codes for CASTALGSANTGELFF.